Each of the 9 T cell receptor beta chains below was sequenced from the same sample in a study of T-cell memory formation after mild COVID-19. TCRdb reanalysed the 5' RACE reads using MiXCR and keeps one entry per CDR3 protein. The repertoire holds some 330,000 distinct CDR3 sequences, with roughly 21% as singletons. Material: PBMCs or a T cell subset sorted from them (not recorded which). The receptor source for this set is an adult woman who had mild COVID-19 (a few samples of this study predate the infection). Cell type and time point are not known.

The V call is TRBV3-1, the J call TRBJ1-2; 8 bases match TRBD1. The CDR3 spans 16 residues. J lost 3 bases, V lost 6 bases, and 12 bases had no gene match. The germline gives CDR1 LGHDT, CDR2 YNNKEL (reference sequence). CDR3 region: CASSRTGYAEDYGYTF. The CDR3 nucleotides read TGTGCCAGCAGTAGGACAGGGTACGCGGAGGACTATGGCTACACCTTC.

The rearrangement uses TRBV18 and TRBJ2-4; D gene unclear. Deletions cut 0 bases from V and 0 bases from J, with 6 bases between. Germline V gene lookup returns CDR1 KGHSH and CDR2 LQKENI. CDR3 size: 15 residues. CDR3 region: CASSPPSLAKNIQYF. Here the CDR3 DNA reads TGTGCCAGCTCACCACCGTCCCTAGCCAAAAACATTCAGTACTTC. The variable domain in full, with the rest retrieved from reference TRBV18 and TRBJ2-4, is NAGVMQNPRHLVRRRGQEARLRCSPMKGHSHVYWYRQLPEEGLKFMVYLQKENIIDESGMPKERFSAEFPKEGPSILRIQQVVRGDSAAYFCASSPPSLAKNIQYFGAGTRLSVL.

This clonotype was seen a handful of times. The CDR3 nucleotides read TGTGCCAGCAGTGAAGATGTGGCAGGGGGGAGATCTAGCTACACCTTC. Residues: CASSEDVAGGRSSYTF. The gene calls are TRBV2 and TRBJ1-2; 7 bases are a match to TRBD1. CDR1 is SNHLY and CDR2 is FYNNEI in the germline V gene. The CDR3 is 16 amino acids. V lost 1 base and J lost 9; bases outside the gene matches: 14.

A few counts support this clonotype. This chain uses TRBV5-1 with TRBJ1-2; D gene ambiguous. Trimming left V 0 bases short and J 1 base short, with 13 bases between. The CDR3 sequence is 16 residues long. Looked up from germline, CDR1 is SGHRS and CDR2 is YFSETQ. DNA of the CDR3: TGCGCCAGCAGCTTGGACCTCGCAGGCATTAACTATGGCTACACCTTC. Its protein is CASSLDLAGINYGYTF.

This clonotype was counted between two and nine times. CDR3: CATYVREPTTDTQYF. CDR3 sequence (DNA): TGTGCCACCTACGTACGGGAGCCAACCACAGATACGCAGTATTTT. V and J are TRBV12-3 or TRBV12-4 and TRBJ2-3; weak D call: TRBD2 (6 bases). This CDR3 is built from 15 residues. Deletions cut 10 bases from V and 2 bases from J, with 19 bases between.

The chain combines TRBV4-1 with TRBJ1-1; TRBD1 aligns across 8 bases. With 1 base clipped from V and 0 bases from J, the junction kept 10 bases outside the gene matches. Germline V gives CDR1 MGHRA, CDR2 YSYEKL. CDR3 length: 18 residues. The CDR3 reads CASSQVGSGTGMNTEAFF. Here the CDR3 DNA reads TGCGCCAGCAGCCAAGTGGGGTCCGGGACAGGAATGAACACTGAAGCTTTCTTT.

The genes are TRBV20-1 and TRBJ1-1; D ambiguous. CDR3 size: 14 residues. Germline V gene sequence: CDR1 DFQATT, CDR2 SNEGSKA (reference sequence). Trimming pared 0 bases from V and 6 bases from J, leaving 14 bases between. The CDR3 nucleotides read TGCAGTGCTAGAGATGGAGAGGGATGGCCTGAAGCTTTCTTT. Encoded protein: CSARDGEGWPEAFF.

There are a few counts of this clonotype. The chain combines TRBV7-2 with TRBJ2-3, with TRBD2 identical over 7 bases. Germline lookup yields CDR1 SGHTA and CDR2 FQGNSA. CDR3 length: 15 amino acids. The junction had 4 bases not matched to a gene; V was cut back by 0 bases and J by 4 bases. The CDR3 nucleotides read TGTGCCAGCAGCTTAGCACCGGGGGGAGCAGATACGCAGTATTTT. Amino acids: CASSLAPGGADTQYF.

The CDR3 here is CALGEGTREQYF. The CDR3 coding sequence is TGTGCCCTGGGAGAGGGCACGAGGGAGCAGTACTTC. This rearrangement joins TRBV10-3 to TRBJ2-7; D possibly corresponds to TRBD2 (5 bases). Trimming cost V 11 bases and J 7 bases, with 18 bases left between them. Germline lookup yields CDR1 ENHRY and CDR2 SYGVKD. The length of the CDR3 is 12 residues.